The T cell receptor beta chain under discussion was sequenced for a study of molecular identifiers for immune sequencing clone quantification. The study, taken as a whole, reports: The sizes of highly expanded clones could be underestimated when identical TCR molecules share a barcode. The study found clones above 20 RNA copies held over 98% of effector molecules and under 1% in naive cells.

One entry per CDR3 protein, called by TCRdb with MiXCR from the PCR reads. The profile shows approximately 320,000 distinct CDR3 sequences, 24% of them singletons. The table lists this clonotype with a few counts. The antigen remains undetermined. The CDR3 has 14 residues. Trimming at V came to 0 bases and at J to 9 bases, leaving 2 bases not matched to a gene. Germline lookup yields CDR1 MNHEY and CDR2 SVGAGI. This chain links TRBV6-5 with TRBJ2-1; 10 bases align to TRBD2. The receptor's source is a human donor in good health. Some libraries in this study had Jurkat cell RNA spiked in. What was sequenced was naive CD8+ T cells from blood, with Jurkat cell RNA spiked in. The subset: FACS-sorted CD8+CD4-CCR7+CD45RA+ naive T cells. The CDR3 here is CASSYSASGSEQFF. DNA of the CDR3: TGTGCCAGCAGTTACTCGGCTAGCGGGAGTGAGCAGTTCTTC.